This T cell receptor beta chain derives from a study of blood T cell repertoires in COVID-19. The CDR3 has 15 residues. The ends were cut back, 2 bases at V and 0 bases at J, with 5 bases in the middle. CDR1 MNHEY and CDR2 SMNVEV come from the germline V gene (reference sequence). Method: immunoSEQ multiplex PCR; TCRdb's copy keeps in-frame clones and lacks some. The sample carries tens of thousands of clones, approximately 79% recorded once. The chain is built from TRBV27 and TRBJ1-6; D gene uncertain. The TCR originated in a human donor in a cohort sampled during active COVID-19. Source material: peripheral blood. As DNA, the CDR3 is TGTGCCAGCAGTTTAAAGAGCTCCTATAATTCACCCCTCCACTTT. Encoded protein: CASSLKSSYNSPLHF.